The clone carrying this T cell receptor (beta chain) was seen a few times. The draw of peripheral blood yielded ten milliliters from each donor. Alongside a J-beta primer mix, a sample-barcoded 5' primer served in a second PCR lasting roughly 7 to 12 cycles. TCRdb analysed the 5' RACE reads with MiXCR anew, one entry per CDR3 protein. The data show about 830,000 distinct CDR3 sequences, 58% seen once. These data are taken from a study of blood T cells in healthy people across ages. Study context: About one barcoded beta molecule was captured per two T cells (by template switching).

The germline gives CDR1 MNHEY, CDR2 SVGEGT. With 5 bases clipped from V and 7 bases from J, the junction kept 5 bases outside the gene matches. The CDR3 is 14 residues long. Material: blood. The rearrangement joins TRBV6-2 or TRBV6-3 to TRBJ2-1; 10 bases match TRBD1. This TCR came from a young man in good health. The CDR3 region has the DNA TGTGCCAGCAGTATCGGGACAGGGGCGAATGAGCAGTTCTTC. Protein: CASSIGTGANEQFF.